This TCR beta chain was obtained from a study of T cell responses to AZD1222 COVID-19 vaccine. Study as a whole: Some second doses came at about 4 weeks and others at about 12 weeks; these were pooled. Findings of the study overall: In the spike-specific TCR repertoire, nearly half reportedly target unmutated variant regions.

On this clone itself: The antigen is undetermined.

Some clones are missing from TCRdb's copy, which holds only in-frame ones; the method was immunoSEQ multiplex PCR. The sample includes about 140,000 clones, roughly 90% of them seen just once. CDR3 length: 16 amino acids. Germline assignment: CDR1 SEHNR and CDR2 FQNEAQ (reference sequence). V lost 5 bases to trimming and J lost 0 bases, with 15 bases between them. The sequence was obtained from an adult in good health. This rearrangement joins TRBV7-9 to TRBJ2-3; weak D call: TRBD2 (5 bases). The sample was peripheral blood, taken on day 0 of AZD1222 vaccination. This CDR3 is CASSLLLGSSTDTQYF. The DNA of the CDR3 is TGTGCCAGCAGCCTATTACTAGGGTCTAGCACAGATACGCAGTATTTT.